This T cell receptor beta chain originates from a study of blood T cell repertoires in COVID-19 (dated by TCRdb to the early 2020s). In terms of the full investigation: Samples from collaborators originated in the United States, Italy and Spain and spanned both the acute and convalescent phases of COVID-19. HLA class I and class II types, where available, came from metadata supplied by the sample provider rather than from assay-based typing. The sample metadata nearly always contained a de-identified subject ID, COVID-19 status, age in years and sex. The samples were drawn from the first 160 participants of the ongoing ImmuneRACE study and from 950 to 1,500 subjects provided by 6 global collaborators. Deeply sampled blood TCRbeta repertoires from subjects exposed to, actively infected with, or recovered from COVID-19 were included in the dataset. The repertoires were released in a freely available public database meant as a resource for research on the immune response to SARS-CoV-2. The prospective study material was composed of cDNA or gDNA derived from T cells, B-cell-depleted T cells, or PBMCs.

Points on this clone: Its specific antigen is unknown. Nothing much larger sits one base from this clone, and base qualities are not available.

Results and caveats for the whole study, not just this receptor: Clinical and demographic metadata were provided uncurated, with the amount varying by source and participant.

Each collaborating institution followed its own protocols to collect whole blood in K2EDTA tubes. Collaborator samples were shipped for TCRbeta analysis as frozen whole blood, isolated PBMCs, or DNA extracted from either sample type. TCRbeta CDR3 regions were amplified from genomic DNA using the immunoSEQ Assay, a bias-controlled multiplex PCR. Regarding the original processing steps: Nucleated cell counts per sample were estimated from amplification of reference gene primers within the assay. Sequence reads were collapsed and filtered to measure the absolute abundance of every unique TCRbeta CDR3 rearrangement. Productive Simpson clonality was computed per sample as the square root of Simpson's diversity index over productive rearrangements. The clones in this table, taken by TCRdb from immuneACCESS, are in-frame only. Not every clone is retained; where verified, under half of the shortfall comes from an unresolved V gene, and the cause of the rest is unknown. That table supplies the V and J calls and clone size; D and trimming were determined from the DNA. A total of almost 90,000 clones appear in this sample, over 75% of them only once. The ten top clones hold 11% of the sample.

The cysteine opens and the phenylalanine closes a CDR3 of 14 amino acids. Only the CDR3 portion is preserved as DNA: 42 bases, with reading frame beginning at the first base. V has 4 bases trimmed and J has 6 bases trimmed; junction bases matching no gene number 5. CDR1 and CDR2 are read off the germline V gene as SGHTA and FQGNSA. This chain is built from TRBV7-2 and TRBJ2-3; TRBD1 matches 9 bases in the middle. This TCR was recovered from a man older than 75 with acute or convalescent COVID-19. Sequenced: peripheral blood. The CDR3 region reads CASSSQGAKDTQYF. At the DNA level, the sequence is TGTGCCAGCAGCTCACAGGGGGCTAAGGATACGCAGTATTTT.